This entry concerns a single TCR beta chain. The antigen remains unidentified. Pooled samples include second doses given at about 4 or 12 weeks. The data stem from a study of T cell responses to AZD1222 COVID-19 vaccine. Notes on the study in general: Regions left unmutated in variants are reportedly the target of nearly half of spike-specific TCRs. Repertoire samples came only from after the peak T cell response.

Trimming removed 6 bases at V and 1 base at J, with 21 bases between. CDR3 size: 17 residues. From germline, CDR1 is MNHEY and CDR2 SMNVEV (reference sequence). This table comes from immunoSEQ multiplex PCR, and its TCRdb copy is limited to in-frame clones, with some not included. Of roughly 150,000 clones in the sample, around 90% were seen once. The chain combines TRBV27 with TRBJ1-2; weak D call: TRBD1 (6 bases). This clonotype was sampled from an adult who received the AZD1222 COVID-19 vaccine. The sequencing here drew on peripheral blood, taken 28 days after the second AZD1222 dose. The chain's CDR3 is CASRGAPSDSLNYGYTF. The CDR3 region has the DNA TGTGCCAGCAGGGGAGCCCCCTCGGACAGCCTTAACTATGGCTACACCTTC.